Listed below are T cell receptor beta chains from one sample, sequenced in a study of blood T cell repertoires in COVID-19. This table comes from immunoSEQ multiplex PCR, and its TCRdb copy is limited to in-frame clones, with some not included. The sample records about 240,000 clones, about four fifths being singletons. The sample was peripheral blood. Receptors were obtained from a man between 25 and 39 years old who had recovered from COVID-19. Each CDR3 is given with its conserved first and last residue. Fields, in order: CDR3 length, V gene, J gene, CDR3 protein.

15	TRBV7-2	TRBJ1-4	CASSLVGGAGEKLFF
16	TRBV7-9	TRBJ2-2	CASEPRTVANTGELFF
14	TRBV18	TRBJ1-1	CASSPGQRFAEAFF
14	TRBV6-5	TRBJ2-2	CASSISRDPGELFF
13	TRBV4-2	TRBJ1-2	CASRAGINYGYTF
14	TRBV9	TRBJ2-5	CASSFGQGQETQYF
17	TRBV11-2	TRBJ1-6	CASSLGGLGSGNSPLHF
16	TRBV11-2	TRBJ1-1	CASSLGYRGANTEAFF
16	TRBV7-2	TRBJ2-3	CASRANAGVRTDTQYF
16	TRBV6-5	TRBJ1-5	CASSSHEADSNQPQHF
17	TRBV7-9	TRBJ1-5	CASSPAWVTGGGQPQHF
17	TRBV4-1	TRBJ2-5	CASSRRTGLAVGETQYF
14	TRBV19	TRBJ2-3	CASSSGQTTDTQYF
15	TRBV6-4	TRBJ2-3	CASRPTSGETDTQYF
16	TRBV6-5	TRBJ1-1	CASSYPWGTKNTEAFF
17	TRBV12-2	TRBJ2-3	CASRLVPDGTVADTQYF
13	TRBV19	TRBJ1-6	CASNQGAARPLHF
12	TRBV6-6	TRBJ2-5	CASSPAEETQYF
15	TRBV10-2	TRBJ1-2	CASSEEAGQYYGYTF
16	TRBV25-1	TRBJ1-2	CASSGQPTTGVYGYTF